This TCR beta chain was captured in a study of blood T cell repertoires in COVID-19. Whole-study context: COVID-19 samples collected from the United States, Italy and Spain covered acute and convalescent phases. PBMCs, B-cell-depleted T cells, or T cells were the source of the cDNA or gDNA that made up the material.

Per the study methods: Quantification of nucleated cells was approximated via reference gene primer amplification. TCRdb keeps only in-frame clones here, not all; method: immunoSEQ multiplex PCR. V, J and clone size are those of that table, while D and trimming were read from the DNA. This sample has under 150,000 clones; around nine tenths occur once, and the top ten carry 2% to 2.5%. The CDR3 covers 12 residues. Between the trimmed V and J ends, which lost 3 bases and 3 bases, there was a span of 3 bases. The germline CDR1 and CDR2 sequences are LNHDA and SQIVND (reference sequence). This clone was detected once.

The gene calls are TRBV19 and TRBJ1-5, with D unclear. Sequenced material: peripheral blood. This receptor was obtained from a human donor in a cohort sampled during active COVID-19. CDR3 in DNA: TGTGCCAGTAGTATCATCAATCAGCCCCAGCATTTT. Translated: CASSIINQPQHF.